The text below deals with one T cell receptor (beta chain). With 5 bases clipped from V and 1 base from J, the junction kept 6 bases outside the gene matches. The CDR3 is 16 amino acids. Looked up from germline, CDR1 is SEHNR and CDR2 is FQNEAQ (reference sequence). The data belong to a study of blood T cell repertoires in COVID-19. Background on the study: Samples taken during acute and convalescent COVID-19 were collected in the United States, Italy and Spain.

Some clones are missing from TCRdb's copy, which holds only in-frame ones; the method was immunoSEQ multiplex PCR. The sample records around 260,000 clones, about 91% being singletons. This clonotype was obtained from a person under 35 with COVID-19, enrolled during active disease. V is TRBV7-9 and J is TRBJ2-3; the match to TRBD2 covers 10 bases. The specimen sequenced was peripheral blood. CDR3 in amino acids: CASSPRLAGGTDTQYF. Written as DNA, the CDR3 is TGTGCCAGCAGCCCCAGACTAGCGGGCGGCACAGATACGCAGTATTTT.